This T cell receptor (beta chain) was captured by sequencing in a study of T-cell reconstitution after alpha-beta-depleted transplantation in children. In germline, CDR1 is SQVTM, CDR2 ANQGSEA. Trimming took 8 bases from V and 5 from J; bases not matched to a gene: 6. The CDR3 is made up of 13 amino acids. Study-level points and caveats: TCRbeta diversity was high at day 60 in some patients (a result of surviving recipient T cells and thymic progenitors). Several hundred rapidly expanded clones from non-depleted graft cells reportedly supplied alpha-beta T cells about two months post-transplant. Fresh T-cell production supplied most of the T-cell counts and diversity seen one year after transplant.

The sample holds a few counts of this clonotype. Its antigen is not known. A TCRbeta library incorporating unique molecular identifiers was prepared. TCRdb reanalysed the PCR reads using MiXCR and keeps one entry per CDR3 protein. The repertoire consists of about a million distinct CDR3 sequences, with roughly 29% occurring once and the leading ten covering over 25%. The chain is built from TRBV29-1 and TRBJ2-2, with 9 bases identical to TRBD2. The receptor was isolated from a boy in the first two years of life who had a stem cell transplant for SCID, so the T cells may come from the graft donor. The starting material was PBMCs, mostly from graft donor cells, obtained 360 days after TCRalphabeta/CD19-depleted stem cell transplant. The CDR3 is CSSGTSPTGELFF. For the CDR3, the DNA is TGCAGCTCCGGGACTAGCCCGACCGGGGAGCTGTTTTTT.